The clone carrying this T cell receptor (beta chain) was counted once. It was with 60 Vbeta and 13 Jbeta primers that the PCR ran. Only in-frame clones appear in the TCRdb table, and some are missing; sequencing was by immunoSEQ multiplex PCR. The profile shows about 88,000 clones, just under 90% of them singletons. These data originate in a study of cytomegalovirus exposure and HLA in healthy donors. Background on the study: Researchers found that 81% of over 350 genotyped donors fell within the Caucasian-associated ancestry cluster.

V was pared by 5 bases and J by 5 bases, with 18 bases between. Germline V gene sequence: CDR1 SEHNR, CDR2 FQNEAQ (reference sequence). The CDR3 extends over 15 amino acids. Sequencing input: PBMCs. The clonotype was recovered from a man younger than 30 in good health and CMV-seronegative. This sequence joins TRBV7-9 and TRBJ2-5; maybe TRBD2 (7 bases). CDR3 bases: TGTGCCAGCAGCCGGAGGGGGGGAGTGGGGGAGACCCAGTACTTC. It is translated as CASSRRGGVGETQYF.